These T cell receptor beta chains were read from a single sample in a study of CD8 T cell repertoires and HIV-1 epitope variants. Assay used: immunoSEQ multiplex PCR; TCRdb lists only in-frame clones, some missing. The sample has fewer than 7,000 clones; approximately 65% are singletons. Antigens for these TCRs are unknown. The sequenced sample was cultured CD8+ T cells derived from PBMCs. The receptors here all came from a male donor with HIV. The CDR3 runs from the conserved cysteine through the conserved F or W. A D gene is named only where the DNA matches it firmly. The listing skips clone size in some rows; elsewhere it reads once, few, many or a size class.

TGTGCCACCCTAGGGGACTCTACTTACGAGCAGTACTTC CATLGDSTYEQYF TRBJ2-7 NA TRBV6-5 NA
TGTGCCAGCAGTTTACGGGACAGTTCATTCGAGCAGTACTTC CASSLRDSSFEQYF TRBJ2-7 TRBD1 TRBV28 NA
TGTGCCAGCAGCTTGGCGGGGTTCGAGCAGTACTTC CASSLAGFEQYF TRBJ2-7 NA TRBV5-6 NA
TGCGCCAGCAATCTTGGGCCAGGGGCGAGCACAGATACGCAGTATTTT CASNLGPGASTDTQYF TRBJ2-3 NA TRBV4-1 NA
TGTGCCATCAGACATCTCAGGGTGAACACTGAAGCTTTCTTT CAIRHLRVNTEAFF TRBJ1-1 NA TRBV10-3 few
TGTGCCAGCAGCCCTCCCACTGGAAACACCATATATTTT CASSPPTGNTIYF TRBJ1-3 NA TRBV9 NA
TGTGCCAGCAGCGTACGAGGGTCGGGTCAGCCCCAGCATTTT CASSVRGSGQPQHF TRBJ1-5 NA TRBV6-1 NA
TGCGCCAGCAGCTTGGAGGGGGCGCAGGCAAAGTATTTT CASSLEGAQAKYF TRBJ2-3 TRBD1 TRBV5-1 NA